This passage covers 18 T cell receptor beta chains from one sample sequenced in a study of PD-L1 blockade in urothelial cancer. As to time point: pretreatment peripheral blood. The data were produced by immunoSEQ multiplex PCR, yet TCRdb's version contains in-frame clones alone and is incomplete. The sample lists fewer than 50,000 clones, 60% to 85% occurring once. The starting material was PBMCs, obtained around atezolizumab (anti-PD-L1) treatment. The receptors were sampled from a man aged 65 to 79 with urothelial cancer.

V gene TRBV7-9 combines with J gene TRBJ2-7; D uncertain. Germline CDR1 SEHNR, CDR2 FQNEAQ (reference sequence). CDR3 length: 15 residues. Trimming cost V 2 bases and J 1 base, with 12 bases left between them. The CDR3 is CASSLTAQVSYEQYF. The CDR3 DNA reads as TGTGCCAGCAGCTTAACCGCTCAGGTTTCCTACGAGCAGTACTTC.

The CDR3 DNA sequence: TGTGCCAGCTCACTTGCAGGGGATTCGGGTGGCTACACCTTC. It yields the protein CASSLAGDSGGYTF. The chain has TRBV18 and TRBJ1-2; TRBD1 is a possible D gene (6 bases). The CDR3 spans 14 residues. V lost 4 bases and J lost 7, with 16 bases in between. The germline V gene encodes CDR1 KGHSH and CDR2 LQKENI.

The count of this clone is one. V is TRBV5-1 and J is TRBJ2-3; D perhaps matches TRBD1 (5 bases). Germline V gene sequence: CDR1 SGHRS, CDR2 YFSETQ. V dropped 0 bases and J dropped 6 bases, with 11 bases sitting between them. The CDR3 covers 14 residues. The CDR3, as DNA: TGCGCCAGCAGCTTGGTTCAGGGTGGTGATACGCAGTATTTT. Its translation: CASSLVQGGDTQYF.

V usage is TRBV5-1 and J usage is TRBJ2-7; 13 nucleotides line up with TRBD2. The CDR3 is made up of 15 amino acids. CDR1 and CDR2 from the germline V gene are SGHRS and YFSETQ. V was clipped by 4 bases and J by 7 bases; unmatched bases: 8. The CDR3 region is CASSEPGLAGSEQYF. In nucleotides, the CDR3 is TGCGCCAGCAGCGAACCGGGACTAGCGGGATCGGAGCAGTACTTC.

This clone was seen a few times. The chain combines TRBV10-3 with TRBJ1-2; the match to TRBD1 covers 8 bases. The ends lost 7 bases at V and 8 bases at J; junction bases unmatched: 15. Germline V lookup: CDR1 ENHRY, CDR2 SYGVKD. The CDR3 extends over 15 amino acids. Here the CDR3 reads CAINPLGAGGTGYTF. As DNA, the CDR3 is TGTGCCATCAACCCCCTCGGGGCAGGGGGCACAGGCTACACCTTC.

Comment on this clone: At one of its ends the junction is not consistent with the germline gene, which may arise from a read error. This chain joins TRBV11-2 and TRBJ2-3, with TRBD1 identical over 11 bases. The CDR3 consists of 12 residues. CDR1 SGHAT and CDR2 FQNNGV come from the germline V gene. The CDR3 DNA follows: TGTGCCAGCAGCTTAGAGGGGGACAGGGGGGTTTTT. This gives the protein CASSLEGDRGVF.

The chain is built from TRBV7-2 and TRBJ2-1; weak D call: TRBD2 (5 bases). Germline loops: CDR1 SGHTA, CDR2 FQGNSA. Trimming stripped 5 bases from V and 7 bases from J, with 18 bases between. The CDR3 has 15 amino acids. The CDR3 DNA reads as TGTGCCAGCAGCGTCGGACTCGGGGAATTGAATGAGCAGTTCTTC. The encoded protein is CASSVGLGELNEQFF.

This chain connects TRBV4-2 to TRBJ2-5; 10 bases map to TRBD2. The CDR3 sequence is 18 residues long. The V gene's germline CDR1 is LGHNA and CDR2 YNFKEQ. The V segment lost 1 base and the J segment 5 bases; nucleotides outside the gene matches: 13. The CDR3 sequence is CASSQGGLAGVAGETQYF. As DNA, the CDR3 is TGTGCCAGCAGCCAAGGAGGGCTAGCGGGAGTCGCGGGGGAGACCCAGTACTTC.

The J gene is TRBJ2-5, the V gene TRBV2; D might be TRBD2 (6 bases). Germline assignment: CDR1 SNHLY and CDR2 FYNNEI. V was shortened by 11 bases and J by 2 bases, with 15 bases between the two germline ends. This CDR3 is 13 amino acids long. The CDR3 nucleotides read TGTGCCGGAACCGGGACTGCTCAAGAGACCCAGTACTTC. Amino acids: CAGTGTAQETQYF.

The chain combines TRBV5-4 with TRBJ2-5; 12 bases map to TRBD2. This CDR3 contains 17 residues. With 0 bases clipped from V and 2 bases from J, the junction kept 5 bases outside the gene matches. Germline V lookup: CDR1 SGHNT, CDR2 YYREEE (reference sequence). CDR3 amino acids: CASSLVTSGRRQETQYF. CDR3 sequence (DNA): TGTGCCAGCAGCTTGGTAACTAGCGGGAGGAGACAAGAGACCCAGTACTTC.

This chain connects TRBV27 to TRBJ1-5; D possibly corresponds to TRBD1 (6 bases). Trimming cost V 5 bases and J 6 bases, with 20 bases left between them. The CDR3 contains 16 residues. The germline V gene has CDR1 MNHEY and CDR2 SMNVEV (reference sequence). The CDR3 loop is CASSRLIPTGIQPQHF. In DNA form, the CDR3 reads TGTGCCAGCAGTAGATTGATCCCTACAGGGATTCAGCCCCAGCATTTT.

This chain uses TRBV27 with TRBJ2-1, with 13 bases matching TRBD2. Trimming cost V 4 bases and J 7 bases; bases outside gene matches: 13. The germline V gene has CDR1 MNHEY and CDR2 SMNVEV (reference sequence). The CDR3 has 18 amino acids. CDR3 nucleotides: TGTGCCAGCAGTTCACTAAAGAGCTCGGGACTAGCGGGAAATGAGCAGTTCTTC. Translation: CASSSLKSSGLAGNEQFF.

This chain uses TRBV2 with TRBJ1-1; 9 bases align to TRBD1. Germline V CDR1 and CDR2: SNHLY, FYNNEI. Trimming removed 8 bases from V and 6 bases from J; junction bases left unmatched: 10. The CDR3 sequence is 14 residues long. CDR3 bases: TGTGCCAGCTTTGCTACAGGGGGCTGGGCTGAAGCTTTCTTT. Translating it yields CASFATGGWAEAFF.

This sequence joins TRBV29-1 and TRBJ2-5; D is perhaps TRBD1 (7 bases). Germline CDR1 reads SQVTM; CDR2 reads ANQGSEA. V dropped 6 bases and J dropped 2 bases, with 16 bases sitting between them. The CDR3 runs to 14 residues. The CDR3 DNA is TGCAGCGTCCTTGGACAGGAGGGACAAGAGACCCAGTACTTC. Protein product: CSVLGQEGQETQYF. Combining the CDR3 with reference TRBV29-1 and TRBJ2-5 gives the whole variable domain SAVISQKPSRDICQRGTSLTIQCQVDSQVTMMFWYRQQPGQSLTLIATANQGSEATYESGFVIDKFPISRPNLTFSTLTVSNMSPEDSSIYLCSVLGQEGQETQYFGPGTRLLVL.

The chain employs TRBV28 and TRBJ1-4, with a possible D match to TRBD1 (6 bases). CDR1 is MDHEN, CDR2 SYDVKM, per germline. Trimming took 6 bases from V and 5 from J, leaving 13 bases between them. The CDR3 is 14 amino acids. CDR3 loop: CASSPGTINEKLFF. The CDR3 DNA sequence: TGTGCCAGCAGCCCCGGGACAATAAATGAAAAACTGTTTTTT.

V and J are TRBV5-1 and TRBJ1-1; 7 nucleotides align to TRBD1. The CDR3 loop spans 16 amino acids. Germline values: CDR1 SGHRS, CDR2 YFSETQ. With 0 bases clipped from V and 0 bases from J, the junction kept 5 bases outside the gene matches. The CDR3 sequence is CASSLDSGGLNTEAFF. Here the CDR3 DNA reads TGCGCCAGCAGCTTGGATTCAGGGGGGTTGAACACTGAAGCTTTCTTT.

The J gene is TRBJ2-6, the V gene TRBV18, with 8 bases aligning to TRBD1. The CDR3 runs to 20 residues. The trim removed 4 bases at V and 0 bases at J, leaving 14 bases unmatched. Germline V gives CDR1 KGHSH, CDR2 LQKENI. The DNA for the CDR3 is TGTGCCAGCTCACTATCCCCGTTAGGACAGGGTATCTCTGGGGCCAACGTCCTGACTTTC. It yields the protein CASSLSPLGQGISGANVLTF.

This clone was seen a few times. This chain uses TRBV10-3 with TRBJ2-1; possible D gene TRBD2, 6 bases. The CDR3 loop spans 14 amino acids. Germline CDR1 ENHRY, CDR2 SYGVKD. With 0 bases removed from V and 7 bases from J, the gap between germline ends came to 10 bases. As DNA, the CDR3 is TGTGCCATCAGTGAGTCTCGGGAGTGGAATGAGCAGTTCTTC. Amino acid sequence: CAISESREWNEQFF.